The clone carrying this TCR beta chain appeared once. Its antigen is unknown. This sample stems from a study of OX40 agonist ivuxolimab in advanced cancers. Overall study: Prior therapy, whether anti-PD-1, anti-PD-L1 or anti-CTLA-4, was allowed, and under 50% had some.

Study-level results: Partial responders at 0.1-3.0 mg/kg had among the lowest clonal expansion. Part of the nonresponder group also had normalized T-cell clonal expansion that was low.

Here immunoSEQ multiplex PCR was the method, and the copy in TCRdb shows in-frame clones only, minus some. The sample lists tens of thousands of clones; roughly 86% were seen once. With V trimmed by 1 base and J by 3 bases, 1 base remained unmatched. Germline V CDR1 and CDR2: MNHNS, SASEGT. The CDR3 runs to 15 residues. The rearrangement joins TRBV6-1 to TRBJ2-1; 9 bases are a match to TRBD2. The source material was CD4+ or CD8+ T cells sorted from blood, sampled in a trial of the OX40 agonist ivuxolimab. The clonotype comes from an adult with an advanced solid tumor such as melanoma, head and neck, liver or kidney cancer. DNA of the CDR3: TGTGCCAGCAGTGAAGTTAGCGGGAGCTACAATGAGCAGTTCTTC. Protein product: CASSEVSGSYNEQFF.